Described below is a single T cell receptor (beta chain) sequence and its context. This record comes from a study of blood T cell repertoires in COVID-19. Turning to the study itself: Spain, Italy and the United States supplied samples that represented acute and convalescent COVID-19. In each case, the material was cDNA or gDNA derived from T cells, B-cell-depleted T cells, or PBMCs.

Assay: immunoSEQ multiplex PCR; the TCRdb copy retains only in-frame clones and omits some. The sample lists tens of thousands of clones, over 80% seen once, with 11% in the top ten. Specimen: peripheral blood. The TCR sequence derives from an older man with acute or convalescent COVID-19.

The CDR3 DNA reads TGCAGTGCAGGGGGCATCAGCTACACCTTC. Amino acid sequence: CSAGGISYTF. The chain employs TRBV20-1 and TRBJ1-2; 7 bases line up with TRBD1. This CDR3 contains 10 residues. V shed 6 bases, J shed 9 bases, and the junction held 4 bases outside the gene matches. From germline, CDR1 is DFQATT and CDR2 SNEGSKA (reference sequence).